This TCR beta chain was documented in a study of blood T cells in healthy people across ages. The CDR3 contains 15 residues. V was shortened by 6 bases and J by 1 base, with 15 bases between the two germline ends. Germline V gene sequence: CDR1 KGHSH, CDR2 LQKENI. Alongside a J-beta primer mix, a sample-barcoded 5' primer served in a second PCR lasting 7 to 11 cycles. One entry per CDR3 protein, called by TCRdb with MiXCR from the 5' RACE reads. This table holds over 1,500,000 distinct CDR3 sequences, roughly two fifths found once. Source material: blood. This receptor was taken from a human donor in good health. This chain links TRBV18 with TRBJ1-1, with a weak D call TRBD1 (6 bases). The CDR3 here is CASSFGTLQNTEAFF. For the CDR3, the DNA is TGTGCCAGCTCTTTTGGGACACTACAGAACACTGAAGCTTTCTTT.